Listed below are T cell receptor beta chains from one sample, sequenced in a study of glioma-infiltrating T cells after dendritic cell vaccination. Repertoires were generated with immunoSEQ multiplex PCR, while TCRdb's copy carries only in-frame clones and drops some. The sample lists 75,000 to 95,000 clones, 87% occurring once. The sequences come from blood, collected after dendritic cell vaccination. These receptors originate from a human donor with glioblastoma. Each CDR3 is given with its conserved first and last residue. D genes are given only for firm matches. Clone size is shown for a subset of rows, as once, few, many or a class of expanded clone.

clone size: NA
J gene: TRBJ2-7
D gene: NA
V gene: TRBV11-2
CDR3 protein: CASSPSSGGNNYEQYF
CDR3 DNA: TGTGCCAGCAGCCCCTCTTCAGGGGGGAATAACTACGAGCAGTACTTC

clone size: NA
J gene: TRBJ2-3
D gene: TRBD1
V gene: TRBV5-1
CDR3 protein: CASSSGQGTDTQYF
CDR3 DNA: TGCGCCAGCAGCTCGGGACAGGGAACAGATACGCAGTATTTT

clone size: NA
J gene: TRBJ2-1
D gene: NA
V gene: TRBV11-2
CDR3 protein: CASSPFLADNEQFF
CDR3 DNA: TGTGCCAGCAGCCCTTTCTTGGCGGATAATGAGCAGTTCTTC

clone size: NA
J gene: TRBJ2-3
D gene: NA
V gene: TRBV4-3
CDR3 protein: CASSQDFRTESTDTQYF
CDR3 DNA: TGCGCCAGCAGCCAAGACTTCAGGACAGAAAGCACAGATACGCAGTATTTT

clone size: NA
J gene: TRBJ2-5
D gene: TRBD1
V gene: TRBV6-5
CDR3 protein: CASSYSGTVMETQYF
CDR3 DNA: TGTGCCAGCAGTTACTCAGGGACAGTTATGGAGACCCAGTACTTC

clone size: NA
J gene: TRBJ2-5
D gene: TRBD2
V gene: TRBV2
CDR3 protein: CARRGTSGRETQYF
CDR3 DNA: TGTGCCAGGAGGGGTACCAGCGGGAGAGAGACCCAGTACTTC

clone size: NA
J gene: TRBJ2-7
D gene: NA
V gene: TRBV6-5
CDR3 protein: CASSPGLEQYF
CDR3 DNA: TGTGCCAGCAGTCCCGGACTGGAGCAGTACTTC

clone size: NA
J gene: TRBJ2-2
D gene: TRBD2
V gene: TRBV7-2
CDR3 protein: CASSFGTSGVGELFF
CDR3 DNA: TGTGCCAGCAGCTTCGGGACTAGCGGGGTCGGGGAGCTGTTTTTT

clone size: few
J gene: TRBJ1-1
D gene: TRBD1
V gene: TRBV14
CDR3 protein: CASSVRQGGGEAFF
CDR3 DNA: TGTGCCAGCAGTGTCAGACAGGGAGGAGGGGAAGCTTTCTTT

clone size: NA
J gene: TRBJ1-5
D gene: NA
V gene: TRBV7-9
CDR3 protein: CASSLDGNNQPQHF
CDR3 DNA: TGTGCCAGCAGCTTAGACGGTAACAATCAGCCCCAGCATTTT

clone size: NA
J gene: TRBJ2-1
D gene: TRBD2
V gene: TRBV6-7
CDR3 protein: CASSRGLAVNNEQFF
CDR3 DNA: TGTGCCAGCAGCCGCGGACTAGCAGTTAACAATGAGCAGTTCTTC

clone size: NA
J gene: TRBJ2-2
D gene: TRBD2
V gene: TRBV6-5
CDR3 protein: CASSYSAGGPGELFF
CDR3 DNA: TGTGCCAGCAGTTACTCGGCGGGGGGGCCTGGGGAGCTGTTTTTT

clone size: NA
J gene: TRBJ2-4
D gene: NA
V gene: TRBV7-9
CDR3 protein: CASSTQVGLIGDIQYF
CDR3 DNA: TGTGCCAGCAGCACGCAAGTCGGCCTGATAGGGGACATTCAGTACTTC

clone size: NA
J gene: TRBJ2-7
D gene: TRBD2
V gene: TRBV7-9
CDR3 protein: CASSSFSIAGTGEQYF
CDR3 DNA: TGTGCCAGCAGCTCGTTCTCCATAGCGGGAACGGGGGAGCAGTACTTC

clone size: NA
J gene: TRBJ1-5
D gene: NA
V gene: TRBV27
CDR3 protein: CASSLSAAAVSQPQHF
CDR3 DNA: TGTGCCAGCAGTTTATCCGCGGCTGCCGTCAGTCAGCCCCAGCATTTT

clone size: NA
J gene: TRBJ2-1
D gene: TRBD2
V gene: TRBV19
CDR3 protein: CASSIPSLAGVYNEQFF
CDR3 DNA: TGTGCCAGTAGTATCCCCTCTCTAGCGGGAGTTTACAATGAGCAGTTCTTC

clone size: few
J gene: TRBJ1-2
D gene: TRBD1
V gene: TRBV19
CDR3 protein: CASSRQGADYGYTF
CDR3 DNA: TGTGCCAGTAGTCGACAGGGGGCCGACTATGGCTACACCTTC

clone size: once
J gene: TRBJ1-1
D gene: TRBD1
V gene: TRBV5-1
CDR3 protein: CASSLEQGAMAEAFF
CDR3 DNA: TGCGCCAGCAGCCTTGAACAGGGGGCAATGGCTGAAGCTTTCTTT

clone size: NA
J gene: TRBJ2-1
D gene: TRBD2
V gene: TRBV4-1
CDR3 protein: CASSQPTSGRYNEQFF
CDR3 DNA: TGCGCCAGCAGCCAGCCAACTAGCGGGAGATACAATGAGCAGTTCTTC

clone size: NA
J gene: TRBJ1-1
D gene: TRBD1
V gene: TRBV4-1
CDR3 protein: CASSQPTGTNTEAFF
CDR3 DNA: TGCGCCAGCAGCCAACCGACAGGGACGAACACTGAAGCTTTCTTT

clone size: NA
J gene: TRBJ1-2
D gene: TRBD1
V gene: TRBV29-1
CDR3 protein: CSVQDRGRNYGYTF
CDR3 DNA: TGCAGCGTCCAAGACAGGGGGCGTAACTATGGCTACACCTTC

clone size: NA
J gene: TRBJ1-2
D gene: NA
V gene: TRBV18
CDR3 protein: CASSPGAQGSGGYTF
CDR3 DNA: TGTGCCAGCTCACCAGGGGCCCAGGGCTCTGGCGGCTACACCTTC

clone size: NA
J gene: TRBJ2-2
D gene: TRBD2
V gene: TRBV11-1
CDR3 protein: CASSFESGGGPGELFF
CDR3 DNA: TGTGCCAGCAGCTTCGAAAGCGGGGGGGGACCCGGGGAGCTGTTTTTT

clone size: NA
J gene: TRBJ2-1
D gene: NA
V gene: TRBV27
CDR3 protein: CASSQNYNEQFF
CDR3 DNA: TGTGCCAGCAGTCAAAACTACAATGAGCAGTTCTTC

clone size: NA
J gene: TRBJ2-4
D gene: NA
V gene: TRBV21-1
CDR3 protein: CASSLQGQGSRPKNIQYF
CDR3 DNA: TGTGCCAGCAGCCTCCAGGGGCAGGGAAGCCGACCCAAAAACATTCAGTACTTC

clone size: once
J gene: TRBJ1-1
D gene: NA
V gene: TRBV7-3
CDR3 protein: CASSLIVRGTLRTEAFF
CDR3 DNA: TGTGCCAGCAGCTTAATAGTCAGGGGCACCCTGCGAACTGAAGCTTTCTTT

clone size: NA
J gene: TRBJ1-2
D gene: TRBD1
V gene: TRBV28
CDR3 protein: CASSRGRTEGYGYTF
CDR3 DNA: TGTGCCAGCAGTAGGGGGCGGACAGAGGGGTATGGCTACACCTTC

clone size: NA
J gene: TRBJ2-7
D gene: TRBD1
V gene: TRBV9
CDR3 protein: CASSEAGTGGEEQYF
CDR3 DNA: TGTGCCAGCAGCGAAGCCGGGACAGGGGGCGAAGAGCAGTACTTC

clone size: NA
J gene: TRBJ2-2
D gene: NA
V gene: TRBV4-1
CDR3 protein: CASSTPTGPGTGELFF
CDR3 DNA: TGCGCCAGCAGCACCCCGACAGGACCGGGCACCGGGGAGCTGTTTTTT

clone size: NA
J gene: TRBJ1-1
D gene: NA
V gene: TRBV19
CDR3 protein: CASSIDRRTRSGTEAFF
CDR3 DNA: TGTGCCAGTAGTATCGACAGGAGGACGCGATCGGGCACTGAAGCTTTCTTT

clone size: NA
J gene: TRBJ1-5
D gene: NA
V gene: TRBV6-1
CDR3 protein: CASSSRNQPQHF
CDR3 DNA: TGTGCCAGTTCGTCTCGCAATCAGCCCCAGCATTTT

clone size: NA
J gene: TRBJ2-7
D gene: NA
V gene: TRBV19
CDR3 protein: CASSIGAENYEQYF
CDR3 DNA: TGTGCCAGTAGTATAGGGGCCGAAAACTACGAGCAGTACTTC

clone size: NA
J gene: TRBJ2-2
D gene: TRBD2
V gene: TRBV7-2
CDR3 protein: CASPTSGRAGGELFF
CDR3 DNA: TGTGCCAGCCCAACTAGCGGGAGGGCCGGCGGGGAGCTGTTTTTT

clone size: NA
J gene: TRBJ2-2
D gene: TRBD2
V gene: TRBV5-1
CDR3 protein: CASSPGTSGRSGTGELFF
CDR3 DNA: TGCGCCAGCAGCCCCGGGACTAGCGGGAGAAGTGGGACCGGGGAGCTGTTTTTT

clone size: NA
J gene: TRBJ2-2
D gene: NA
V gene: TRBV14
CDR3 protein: CASSQDSGIGELFF
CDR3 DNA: TGTGCCAGCAGCCAAGATTCGGGAATCGGGGAGCTGTTTTTT

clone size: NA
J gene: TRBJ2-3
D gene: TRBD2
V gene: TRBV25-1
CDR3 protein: CASSEYLLAERGTDTQYF
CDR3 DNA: TGTGCCAGCAGTGAATATTTGCTAGCGGAGAGGGGCACAGATACGCAGTATTTT

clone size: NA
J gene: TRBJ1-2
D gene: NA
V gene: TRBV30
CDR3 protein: CAWSVQGAGYTF
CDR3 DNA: TGTGCCTGGAGTGTTCAGGGCGCCGGCTACACCTTC

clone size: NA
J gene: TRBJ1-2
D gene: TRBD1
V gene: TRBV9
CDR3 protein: CASSANRGADYGYTF
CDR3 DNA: TGTGCCAGCAGCGCCAACAGGGGGGCAGACTATGGCTACACCTTC

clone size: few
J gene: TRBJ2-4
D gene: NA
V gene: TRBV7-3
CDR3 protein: CASGLHGDGQNIQYF
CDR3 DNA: TGTGCCAGCGGTCTCCACGGGGATGGGCAGAACATTCAGTACTTC

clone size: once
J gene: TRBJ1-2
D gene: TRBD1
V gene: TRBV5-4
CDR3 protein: CASSSGQVLSSYGYTF
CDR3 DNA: TGTGCCAGCAGCTCAGGACAGGTACTGTCTTCCTATGGCTACACCTTC

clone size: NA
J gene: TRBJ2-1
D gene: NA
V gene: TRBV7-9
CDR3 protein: CASSLDGLSYNEQFF
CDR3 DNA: TGTGCCAGCAGCTTAGACGGTTTGTCCTACAATGAGCAGTTCTTC

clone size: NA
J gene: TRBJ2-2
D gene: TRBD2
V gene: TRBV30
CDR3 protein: CAWKGLAGAVDTGELFF
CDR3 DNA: TGTGCCTGGAAAGGACTAGCGGGAGCAGTGGACACCGGGGAGCTGTTTTTT

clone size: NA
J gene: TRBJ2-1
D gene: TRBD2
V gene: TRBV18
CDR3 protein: CASSQQGTSGRNEQFF
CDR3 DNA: TGTGCCAGCTCACAACAGGGGACTAGCGGGAGGAATGAGCAGTTCTTC

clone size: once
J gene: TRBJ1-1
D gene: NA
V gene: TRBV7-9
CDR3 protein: CASSFNMNTEAFF
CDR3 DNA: TGTGCCAGCAGCTTTAATATGAACACTGAAGCTTTCTTT

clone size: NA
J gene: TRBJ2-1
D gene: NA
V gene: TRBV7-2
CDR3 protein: CASSLSRGSYNEQFF
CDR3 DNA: TGTGCCAGCAGCTTATCGCGGGGCTCCTACAATGAGCAGTTCTTC

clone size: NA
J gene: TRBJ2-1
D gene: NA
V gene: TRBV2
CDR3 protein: CASSPIDIGTVGSEQFF
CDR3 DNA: TGTGCCAGCAGTCCCATAGACATAGGGACTGTCGGGAGTGAGCAGTTCTTC

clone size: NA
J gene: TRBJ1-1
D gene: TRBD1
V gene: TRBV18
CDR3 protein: CASSPRTGGLNTEAFF
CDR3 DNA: TGTGCCAGCTCACCCCGGACAGGGGGCTTGAACACTGAAGCTTTCTTT

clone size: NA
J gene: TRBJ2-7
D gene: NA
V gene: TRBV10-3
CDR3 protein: CAISESAPFESEQYF
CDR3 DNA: TGTGCCATCAGTGAGTCGGCCCCGTTCGAATCCGAGCAGTACTTC

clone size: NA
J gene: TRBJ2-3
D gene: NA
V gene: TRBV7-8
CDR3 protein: CASSPTPDTQYF
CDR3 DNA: TGTGCCAGCAGCCCCACACCCGATACGCAGTATTTT

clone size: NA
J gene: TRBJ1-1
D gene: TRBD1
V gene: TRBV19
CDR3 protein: CASSQTGLDTEAFF
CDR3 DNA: TGTGCCAGTAGTCAGACAGGGCTGGACACTGAAGCTTTCTTT

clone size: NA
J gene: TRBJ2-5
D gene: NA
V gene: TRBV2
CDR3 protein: CASRVRDRNQETQYF
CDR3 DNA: TGTGCCAGCAGGGTCAGAGACAGGAACCAAGAGACCCAGTACTTC

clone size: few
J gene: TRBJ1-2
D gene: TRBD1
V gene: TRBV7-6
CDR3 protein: CASSLGGTGYGYTF
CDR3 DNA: TGTGCCAGCAGCTTAGGGGGGACAGGGTATGGCTACACCTTC

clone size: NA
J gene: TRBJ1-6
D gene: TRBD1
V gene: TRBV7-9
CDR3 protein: CASSLETGSRSPLHF
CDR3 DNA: TGTGCCAGCAGCTTAGAGACAGGGAGTCGGTCACCCCTCCACTTT

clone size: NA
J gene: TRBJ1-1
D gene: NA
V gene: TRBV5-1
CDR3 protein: CASRSYRAGATEAFF
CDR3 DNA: TGCGCCAGCAGATCCTACAGGGCGGGAGCCACTGAAGCTTTCTTT